What follows are 8 T cell receptor beta chains derived from one specimen sequenced in a study of T-cell reconstitution after alpha-beta-depleted transplantation in children. As it was prepared, the TCRbeta library received unique molecular identifiers. TCRdb reanalysed the PCR reads using MiXCR and keeps one entry per CDR3 protein. The sample includes 420,000 or so distinct CDR3 sequences, under 13% seen only once; the top ten take over 4.5%. This material consisted of PBMCs from the stem cell graft donor, taken from the stem cell graft. The origin of the receptors is a human donor who donated a stem cell graft to a child with acute myeloid leukemia.

The chain couples TRBV27 to TRBJ1-4, with a tentative D call TRBD1 (6 bases). CDR3 length: 16 amino acids. Per the germline V gene, CDR1 is MNHEY and CDR2 is SMNVEV (reference sequence). Trimming took 8 bases from V and 8 from J, leaving 24 bases between them. CDR3 residues: CASQPSYRESREKLFF. The CDR3 coding sequence is TGTGCCAGCCAGCCTTCCTACAGGGAGTCTCGGGAAAAACTGTTTTTT.

This clonotype was detected many times. One end of the junction varies from germline; a read error may be responsible. The rearrangement joins TRBV7-2 to TRBJ1-5; 10 bases are shared with TRBD1. The CDR3 is 13 residues long. Looked up from germline, CDR1 is SGHTA and CDR2 is FQGNSA. The CDR3 region is CASSLDGTGETTF. CDR3 DNA: TGTGCCAGCAGCTTAGATGGGACAGGGGAGACTACGTTT.

CDR3 amino acids: CASSYLAGGPNEQYF. In DNA form, the CDR3 reads TGTGCCAGCAGTTACTTAGCGGGAGGGCCCAACGAGCAGTACTTC. This chain connects TRBV6-2 or TRBV6-3 to TRBJ2-7, with 11 bases identical to TRBD2. Germline values: CDR1 MNHEY, CDR2 SVGEGT. Losses at the gene ends were 1 base for V and 5 bases for J; bases not matched to a gene: 4. The CDR3 runs 15 residues.

The chain uses TRBV5-1 and TRBJ1-4; tentatively, D is TRBD1 (5 bases). V lost 4 bases and J 2 bases, leaving 9 bases between the germline ends. The CDR3 has 14 residues. Per the germline V gene, CDR1 is SGHRS and CDR2 is YFSETQ. The CDR3 protein is CASSMRGTNEKLFF. The CDR3, as DNA: TGCGCCAGCAGCATGAGGGGTACTAATGAAAAACTGTTTTTT.

Ten or more counts support this clonotype. At one of its ends the junction is not consistent with the germline gene, which may arise from a read error. DNA of the CDR3: TGTGCCAGCAGTCCCTCGACAGGGCCCTACGAGCAGTACTTC. This sequence encodes CASSPSTGPYEQYF. V usage is TRBV5-1 and J usage is TRBJ2-7; 7 bases are a match to TRBD1. CDR1 and CDR2 from the germline V gene are SGHRS and YFSETQ. The CDR3 length is 14 residues.

This clonotype was detected only a few times. CDR3 DNA sequence: TGCAGCGTCGGGACTAGCGGGGGTACTGGCACAGATACGCAGTATTTT. Residues: CSVGTSGGTGTDTQYF. This rearrangement joins TRBV29-1 to TRBJ2-3; 14 nucleotides align to TRBD2. The length of the CDR3 is 16 residues. With V trimmed by 6 bases and J by 1 base, 6 bases remained unmatched. Germline CDR1 is SQVTM and CDR2 is ANQGSEA.

This clonotype was recorded a few times. This chain joins TRBV4-1 and TRBJ1-5; 10 positions match TRBD1. Germline V gene data show CDR1 as MGHRA and CDR2 as YSYEKL. Trimming at V came to 0 bases and at J to 3 bases, leaving 14 bases not matched to a gene. CDR3 size: 20 residues. In DNA form, the CDR3 reads TGCGCCAGCAGCCAAGATTCAGCGACAGGGGGCTGGGTAAACAATCAGCCCCAGCATTTT. Residues: CASSQDSATGGWVNNQPQHF.

The chain couples TRBV4-1 to TRBJ1-1, with D perhaps matching TRBD1 (5 bases). The CDR3 covers 14 residues. Per germline, CDR1 MGHRA and CDR2 YSYEKL. V lost 2 bases and J 1 base, leaving 8 bases between the germline ends. DNA for the CDR3: TGCGCCAGCAGCCAACTGACAGAGAACACTGAAGCTTTCTTT. Protein sequence: CASSQLTENTEAFF.